Many counts were recorded for the clone carrying this T cell receptor (beta chain). Antigen: not known. V was cut by 2 bases and J by 6 bases, with 12 bases left in between. Germline lookup yields CDR1 SGHAT and CDR2 FQNNGV. The CDR3 has 14 residues. TCRdb fed the PCR reads into MiXCR, producing one record per CDR3 protein. Among under 600,000 distinct CDR3 sequences listed, roughly 26% were seen once. This entry belongs to a study of molecular identifiers for immune sequencing clone quantification. Study-wide points: Barcode collisions between identical TCR molecules could shrink estimates of highly expanded clone sizes.

The chain has TRBV11-2 and TRBJ2-3, with unresolved D. This clonotype was obtained from a human donor in good health. Some libraries in this study had Jurkat cell RNA spiked in. Sequencing input: naive CD8+ T cells from blood, with Jurkat cell RNA spiked in. Sample subset: FACS-sorted CD8+CD4-CCR7+CD45RA+ naive T cells. The CDR3 here is CASSLLDPSDTQYF. The CDR3 DNA reads as TGTGCCAGCAGCTTACTTGACCCGTCGGATACGCAGTATTTT.